This record concerns one T cell receptor (beta chain) sequence. Other DNA sequences from this sample encode an identical CDR3 as well. This table comes from immunoSEQ multiplex PCR, and its TCRdb copy is limited to in-frame clones, with some not included. The sample lists under 350,000 clones; approximately 86% were seen once. This entry comes from a study of blood T cell repertoires in COVID-19. The CDR3 is 15 residues long. Germline V gene data show CDR1 as MDHEN and CDR2 as SYDVKM. J lost 0 bases, V lost 6 bases, and 7 bases had no gene match. The rearrangement joins TRBV28 to TRBJ2-7; TRBD1 matches at 8 bases. This TCR was sampled from a woman between 40 and 50 years old with acute COVID-19. The sequenced sample consisted of PBMCs or T cells enriched from blood (not recorded which). The CDR3 DNA reads as TGTGCCAGCAGCCCAACAGGGGGAGGCTCCTACGAGCAGTACTTC. As protein: CASSPTGGGSYEQYF.